The 29 T cell receptor beta chains below all came from one sample that was sequenced in a study of blood T cell repertoires in COVID-19. Sequenced by immunoSEQ multiplex PCR; TCRdb stores in-frame clones only, minus some. The table lists approximately 71,000 clones, about 88% of them singletons. The sample was peripheral blood. These receptors all come from a human donor in a cohort sampled during active COVID-19.

The J gene is TRBJ1-2, the V gene TRBV28, with 9 bases identical to TRBD1. Trimming removed 4 bases from V and 2 bases from J; junction bases left unmatched: 11. The germline CDR1 and CDR2 sequences are MDHEN and SYDVKM. The length of the CDR3 is 17 residues. CDR3 region: CASSSTGWGQGNYGYTF. In DNA, the CDR3 is TGTGCCAGCAGTTCAACAGGGTGGGGACAGGGAAACTATGGCTACACCTTC.

This clone was found many times. This chain links TRBV11-1 with TRBJ2-1, with D perhaps matching TRBD2 (5 bases). This CDR3 is 13 amino acids long. Germline values: CDR1 SGHAT, CDR2 FQDESV (reference sequence). Trimming removed 0 bases at V and 8 bases at J, with 8 bases between. For the CDR3, the DNA is TGTGCCAGCAGCTTAGCGGGAGCCTATGAGCAGTTCTTC. Its protein product is CASSLAGAYEQFF.

The chain is built from TRBV7-8 and TRBJ1-2; possibly TRBD1 for D (6 bases). The CDR3 sequence is 14 residues long. Trimming took off 5 bases at V and 6 bases at J, with 16 bases between the two ends. Germline loops: CDR1 SGHVS, CDR2 FQNEAQ. The CDR3 DNA reads TGTGCCAGCAGCCGAAACAGGGCGGCCGATGGCTACACCTTC. Translation: CASSRNRAADGYTF.

The chain couples TRBV4-3 to TRBJ1-2; TRBD1 is a possible D gene (5 bases). Germline assignment: CDR1 LGHNA and CDR2 YSLEER. CDR3 length equals 17 residues. V was cut by 3 bases and J by 2 bases, with 19 bases left in between. The CDR3 spells CASSQSPEAGRNYGYTF. The CDR3 nucleotides read TGCGCCAGCAGCCAGTCTCCCGAGGCAGGGCGGAACTATGGCTACACCTTC.

The chain has TRBV5-4 and TRBJ2-7; tentative D call: TRBD2 (5 bases). Trimming stripped 2 bases from V and 3 bases from J, with 9 bases between. In germline, CDR1 is SGHNT, CDR2 YYREEE (reference sequence). CDR3 length: 13 residues. CDR3 protein: CASSLIGVYEQYF. CDR3 in DNA: TGTGCCAGCAGCTTAATCGGGGTCTACGAGCAGTACTTC.

This clone was recorded only once. The chain is built from TRBV9 and TRBJ2-1; 7 bases are a match to TRBD1. V was clipped by 0 bases and J by 4 bases; unmatched bases: 10. Germline values: CDR1 SGDLS, CDR2 YYNGEE. CDR3 length: 17 amino acids. CDR3 region: CASSVEMRQGYYNEQFF. CDR3 nucleotide sequence: TGTGCCAGCAGCGTAGAGATGAGACAGGGATATTACAATGAGCAGTTCTTC.

The chain links TRBV13 to TRBJ2-1; D may be TRBD2 (5 bases). The CDR3 loop spans 14 amino acids. The V and J ends lost 4 bases and 5 bases respectively, with 12 bases between them. Germline-derived CDR1 and CDR2 are PRHDT and FYEKMQ (reference sequence). CDR3 nucleotide sequence: TGTGCCAGCAGCTCCCGGACTGGAAACAATGAGCAGTTCTTC. Protein sequence: CASSSRTGNNEQFF.

In its sample, this clone was seen once. This chain connects TRBV28 to TRBJ2-3, with D possibly TRBD1 on 7 matching bases. The germline gives CDR1 MDHEN, CDR2 SYDVKM. Trimming left V 7 bases short and J 6 bases short, with 20 bases between. The CDR3 consists of 15 residues. CDR3 sequence (DNA): TGTGCCAGCAAAGAGGGGGGAATGGGACAGGATACGCAGTATTTT. Its translation: CASKEGGMGQDTQYF.

The V gene is TRBV5-4, the J gene TRBJ1-4, with 8 bases fitting TRBD1. Germline trimming cut 4 bases from V and 6 bases from J; bases unmatched to any gene: 2. This CDR3 has 13 residues. CDR1 and CDR2 (germline): SGHNT, YYREEE (reference sequence). CDR3 sequence reads: CASSQGQDEKLFF. CDR3 bases: TGTGCCAGCAGCCAGGGACAGGATGAAAAACTGTTTTTT.

This clone was observed a few times. V gene TRBV30 combines with J gene TRBJ1-3, with D hard to call. Germline V gene lookup returns CDR1 GTSNPN and CDR2 SVGIG (reference sequence). The CDR3 covers 13 residues. Trimming took 4 bases from V and 0 from J, leaving 7 bases between them. CDR3 in DNA: TGTGCCTGGATTCCTTCCTCTGGAAACACCATATATTTT. Protein product: CAWIPSSGNTIYF. Based on the CDR3 plus reference TRBV30 and TRBJ1-3, the full variable domain is SQTIHQWPATLVQPVGSPLSLECTVEGTSNPNLYWYRQAAGRGLQLLFYSVGIGQISSEVPQNLSASRPQDRQFILSSKKLLLSDSGFYLCAWIPSSGNTIYFGEGSWLTVV.

This clone was seen only once. The genes are TRBV19 and TRBJ1-6; D not certain. Germline V gene sequence: CDR1 LNHDA, CDR2 SQIVND (reference sequence). The CDR3 is made up of 14 amino acids. V was cut by 1 base and J by 8 bases, with 9 bases left in between. The CDR3: CASSIGGPDSPLHF. For the CDR3, the DNA is TGTGCCAGTAGTATAGGAGGTCCGGATTCACCCCTCCACTTT.

The CDR3 sequence: CASSEQGGPTYNEQFF. The CDR3 DNA is TGTGCCAGCAGTGAACAGGGCGGACCAACCTACAATGAGCAGTTCTTC. The chain links TRBV2 to TRBJ2-1; TRBD1 is a possible D gene (5 bases). Looked up from germline, CDR1 is SNHLY and CDR2 is FYNNEI. The CDR3 spans 16 residues. V was pared by 2 bases and J by 2 bases, with 13 bases between.

The chain recombines TRBV6-1 with TRBJ2-2; D ambiguous. Trimming shortened V by 3 bases and J by 5 bases, and 10 bases separated the two germline ends. Germline values: CDR1 MNHNS, CDR2 SASEGT. This CDR3 comprises 14 residues. The CDR3 loop is CASSEPGYTGELFF. The CDR3, as DNA: TGTGCCAGCAGTGAGCCAGGTTATACCGGGGAGCTGTTTTTT.

The J gene is TRBJ1-2, the V gene TRBV30; D may be TRBD1 (5 bases). From germline, CDR1 is GTSNPN and CDR2 SVGIG (reference sequence). This CDR3 spans 13 amino acids. Trimming took off 5 bases at V and 4 bases at J, with 14 bases between the two ends. The CDR3 spells CAWDGGIGYGYTF. DNA for the CDR3: TGTGCCTGGGACGGGGGGATAGGCTATGGCTACACCTTC.

The chain couples TRBV10-3 to TRBJ2-3; 11 bases are shared with TRBD2. The CDR3 sequence is 16 residues long. The germline V gene encodes CDR1 ENHRY and CDR2 SYGVKD. Losses at the gene ends were 10 bases for V and 4 bases for J; bases not matched to a gene: 13. For the CDR3, the DNA is TGTGCCACCGGGACTAGCGGACCGACCAAGTCAGATACGCAGTATTTT. Amino acid sequence: CATGTSGPTKSDTQYF.

This clone was recorded a few times. The gene calls are TRBV11-2 and TRBJ2-7; TRBD2 aligns across 8 bases. From germline, CDR1 is SGHAT and CDR2 FQNNGV. V was pared by 5 bases and J by 1 base, with 7 bases of the junction left unmatched. The length of the CDR3 is 15 residues. The CDR3 protein is CASSTSGGWSYEQYF. The CDR3 nucleotides read TGTGCCAGCAGCACGAGCGGGGGTTGGTCCTACGAGCAGTACTTC.

V gene TRBV5-6 combines with J gene TRBJ1-5; no clear D gene. Per germline, CDR1 SGHDT and CDR2 YYEEEE. V gave up 0 bases and J gave up 6 bases, with 13 bases separating them. This CDR3 contains 15 residues. The CDR3: CASSLAGGVGQPQHF. The CDR3 region has the DNA TGTGCCAGCAGCTTGGCGGGAGGTGTAGGTCAGCCCCAGCATTTT.

The V and J genes are TRBV30 and TRBJ1-5; TRBD1 is a possible D gene (5 bases). Trimming left V 0 bases short and J 5 bases short, with 14 bases between. CDR1 and CDR2 from the germline V gene are GTSNPN and SVGIG (reference sequence). The CDR3 is made up of 15 amino acids. The CDR3 nucleotides read TGTGCCTGGAGTGTTCGTAGGGGTCGGGATCAGCCCCAGCATTTT. Protein product: CAWSVRRGRDQPQHF.

The chain joins TRBV7-2 to TRBJ1-1; possible D gene TRBD1, 5 bases. The CDR3 consists of 13 residues. Germline-derived CDR1 and CDR2 are SGHTA and FQGNSA. Trimming removed 6 bases at V and 6 bases at J, with 14 bases between. The CDR3 sequence: CASRLGGVPEAFF. DNA for the CDR3: TGTGCCAGCAGATTGGGGGGTGTGCCTGAAGCTTTCTTT.

The chain recombines TRBV6-5 with TRBJ1-4; weak D call: TRBD1 (6 bases). Germline V lookup: CDR1 MNHEY, CDR2 SVGAGI. This CDR3 spans 15 amino acids. The V end lost 2 bases, the J end lost 0 bases, and 7 bases lay between the germline ends. CDR3 in amino acids: CASSYRDTTNEKLFF. The CDR3 region has the DNA TGTGCCAGCAGTTACAGGGACACAACTAATGAAAAACTGTTTTTT.

The chain couples TRBV2 to TRBJ2-7, with TRBD2 as a possible D gene (6 bases). V was pared by 6 bases and J by 3 bases, with 18 bases between. The CDR3 extends over 15 amino acids. The germline V gene has CDR1 SNHLY and CDR2 FYNNEI. In nucleotides, the CDR3 is TGTGCCAGCAGGGCGGGGATAGCGAGCGGCTACGAGCAGTACTTC. It translates to CASRAGIASGYEQYF.

The chain has TRBV19 and TRBJ2-1, with D possibly being TRBD1 (5 bases). Germline-derived CDR1 and CDR2 are LNHDA and SQIVND (reference sequence). The CDR3 runs to 15 residues. The V end was cut by 0 bases, the J end by 9 bases, with 15 bases between. CDR3 region: CASSIDDGQTGEQFF. The CDR3 coding sequence is TGTGCCAGTAGTATAGATGACGGACAAACCGGTGAGCAGTTCTTC.

The gene calls are TRBV2 and TRBJ1-6; D gene unclear. CDR1 is SNHLY, CDR2 FYNNEI, per germline. V was shortened by 9 bases and J by 4 bases, with 13 bases between the two germline ends. CDR3 length: 14 amino acids. CDR3 bases: TGTGCCAGTACAGTGTCCCTATATAATTCACCCCTCCACTTT. The encoded protein is CASTVSLYNSPLHF.

This chain links TRBV18 with TRBJ2-2; TRBD2 matches 8 bases. The CDR3 is 14 amino acids. Losses at the gene ends were 6 bases for V and 7 bases for J; bases not matched to a gene: 7. Germline lookup yields CDR1 KGHSH and CDR2 LQKENI. The CDR3 DNA reads as TGTGCCAGCTCCCAGACTAGCGCCAGCGGGGAGCTGTTTTTT. It yields the protein CASSQTSASGELFF.

This chain joins TRBV7-2 and TRBJ2-5; the D is unclear. Germline V gene data show CDR1 as SGHTA and CDR2 as FQGNSA. V was cut by 1 base and J by 0 bases, with 6 bases left in between. CDR3 size: 14 residues. CDR3 in DNA: TGTGCCAGCAGCTTAGGGGCAGACCAAGAGACCCAGTACTTC. Translating gives CASSLGADQETQYF.

V and J are TRBV2 and TRBJ2-1, with D possibly TRBD2 on 5 matching bases. Germline V gives CDR1 SNHLY, CDR2 FYNNEI. The V end lost 4 bases, the J end lost 0 bases, and 7 bases lay between the germline ends. The CDR3 covers 14 residues. This CDR3 reads CASSVGSSYNEQFF. Written as DNA, the CDR3 is TGTGCCAGCAGTGTTGGGAGCTCCTACAATGAGCAGTTCTTC. The full variable domain, with the rest looked up from reference TRBV2 and TRBJ2-1, is EPEVTQTPSHQVTQMGQEVILRCVPISNHLYFYWYRQILGQKVEFLVSFYNNEISEKSEIFDDQFSVERPDGSNFTLKIRSTKLEDSAMYFCASSVGSSYNEQFFGPGTRLTVL.

The V and J genes are TRBV9 and TRBJ2-7; 8 nucleotides align to TRBD2. CDR3 length: 15 amino acids. With 0 bases clipped from V and 4 bases from J, the junction kept 6 bases outside the gene matches. CDR1 is SGDLS, CDR2 YYNGEE, per germline. CDR3 protein: CASSVGTSGLYEQYF. The CDR3 DNA follows: TGTGCCAGCAGCGTAGGAACTAGCGGACTGTACGAGCAGTACTTC.

Only one count was recorded for this clone. The chain employs TRBV11-2 and TRBJ1-6; D uncertain. Germline V gene data show CDR1 as SGHAT and CDR2 as FQNNGV. The CDR3 covers 14 residues. The V end lost 1 base, the J end lost 7 bases, and 8 bases lay between the germline ends. CDR3 DNA sequence: TGTGCCAGCAGCTTAGCAGGTCCGAATTCACCCCTCCACTTT. Translated: CASSLAGPNSPLHF.

This chain links TRBV5-6 with TRBJ1-3; the D is unclear. The CDR3 is 13 amino acids. Trimming took 4 bases from V and 4 from J, leaving 9 bases between them. The germline V gene has CDR1 SGHDT and CDR2 YYEEEE. Here the CDR3 reads CASSPGSGNTIYF. CDR3 DNA: TGTGCCAGCAGCCCAGGTTCAGGAAACACCATATATTTT.